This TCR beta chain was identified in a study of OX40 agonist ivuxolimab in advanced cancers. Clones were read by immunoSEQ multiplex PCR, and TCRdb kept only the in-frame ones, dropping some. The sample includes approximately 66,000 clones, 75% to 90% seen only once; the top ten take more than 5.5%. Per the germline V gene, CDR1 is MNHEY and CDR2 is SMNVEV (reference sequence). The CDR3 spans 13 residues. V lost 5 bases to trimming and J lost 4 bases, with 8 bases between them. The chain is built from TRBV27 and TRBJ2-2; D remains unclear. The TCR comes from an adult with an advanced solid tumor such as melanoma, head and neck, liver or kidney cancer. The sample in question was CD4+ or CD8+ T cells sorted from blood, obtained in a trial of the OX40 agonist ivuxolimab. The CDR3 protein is CASSPLGTGELFF. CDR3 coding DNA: TGTGCCAGCAGTCCCCTAGGCACCGGGGAGCTGTTTTTT.